The rows below give T cell receptor beta chains drawn from one sample of a study of CD8+ T cells in alopecia areata. Using immunoSEQ multiplex PCR, the repertoire was profiled, and TCRdb retains in-frame clones only, with some absent. This sample has some 120,000 clones, with around 60% found just once. The material was CD4+ T cells sorted from blood, obtained at week 4, from a patient treated with tofacitinib. The receptor set was obtained from a human donor with alopecia areata. CDR3s include the opening cysteine and the closing phenylalanine or tryptophan. A D gene is named only where the DNA matches it firmly. The listing skips clone size in some rows; elsewhere it reads once, few, many or a size class.

v_call	clone_size	j_call	d_call	cdr3_nt	cdr3_aa
TRBV23-1	.	TRBJ1-3	.	TGCGCCAGCAGTCAAGAGACAGTCGGATCTGGAAACACCATATATTTT	CASSQETVGSGNTIYF
TRBV7-3	few	TRBJ2-3	.	TGTGCCAGCAGCTTAGTTTCGGGAGCGGGCGCAGATACGCAGTATTTT	CASSLVSGAGADTQYF
TRBV7-2	.	TRBJ2-3	.	TGTGCCAGCAGCTTAGCCGAGGCAACAGATACGCAGTATTTT	CASSLAEATDTQYF
TRBV7-3	.	TRBJ1-2	.	TGTGCCAGCAGCCAGCTTGGGGGGAACGGAGATGGCTACACCTTC	CASSQLGGNGDGYTF
TRBV7-3	.	TRBJ2-5	TRBD1	TGTGCCAGCAGCGGGACAGCCCAAGAGACCCAGTACTTC	CASSGTAQETQYF
TRBV19	once	TRBJ2-1	.	TGTGCCAGTAGTATGTTAGGGGCGGACAATGAGCAGTTCTTC	CASSMLGADNEQFF
TRBV7-9	.	TRBJ2-2	TRBD1	TGTGCCAGCAGGGCCGGGACAGAGAACACCGGGGAGCTGTTTTTT	CASRAGTENTGELFF
TRBV5-1	few	TRBJ1-2	TRBD1	TGCGCCAGCAGCCTCGGGACAGGGGATGGCTACACCTTC	CASSLGTGDGYTF
TRBV11-2	.	TRBJ2-5	.	TGTGCCAGCAGCTTATCCCGCGCGGAGACCCAGTACTTC	CASSLSRAETQYF
TRBV4-1	few	TRBJ2-3	.	TGCGCCAGCAGCCACTCTTTGGGAGAGACGCAGTATTTT	CASSHSLGETQYF
TRBV25-1	.	TRBJ1-1	.	TGTGCCAGCAGTGCCCTGACTGAAGCTTTCTTT	CASSALTEAFF
TRBV30	.	TRBJ2-7	TRBD1	TGTGCCTGTCTGACAGGGAGCTCCTACGAGCAGTACTTC	CACLTGSSYEQYF
TRBV7-9	.	TRBJ1-2	.	TGTGCCAGCAGCTTAGACGAGAACTATGGCTACACCTTC	CASSLDENYGYTF
TRBV10-3	.	TRBJ2-3	TRBD2	TGTGCCATCAGTCCGGGACTAGGAATCGCAGATACGCAGTATTTT	CAISPGLGIADTQYF
TRBV30	.	TRBJ1-2	.	TGTGCCGAAAAACCTGACGGAGCCTATGGCTACACCTTC	CAEKPDGAYGYTF
TRBV7-8	few	TRBJ1-1	.	TGTGCCAGCAGCCTCGGACTAGTAGGGGGAGGGACTGAAGCTTTCTTT	CASSLGLVGGGTEAFF
TRBV7-2	once	TRBJ2-5	.	TGTGCCAGCAGCCCCCGTGAGACCCAGTACTTC	CASSPRETQYF
TRBV4-3	.	TRBJ2-4	.	TGCGCCAGCAGCCATGGACGAAGGGGGAACATTCAGTACTTC	CASSHGRRGNIQYF
TRBV29-1	.	TRBJ1-5	TRBD1	TGCAGCGTCGCTGGACAGGGCGGGAATCAGCCCCAGCATTTT	CSVAGQGGNQPQHF
TRBV7-8	.	TRBJ2-5	.	TGTGCCAGCAGCTATTGGCGGGCCCTGGGGGAGACCCAGTACTTC	CASSYWRALGETQYF
TRBV13	.	TRBJ1-2	TRBD1	TGTGCCAGCAGCTTACCAGGGGGAGGCTACACCTTC	CASSLPGGGYTF
TRBV5-1	.	TRBJ2-7	.	TGCGCCAGCAGCTTTTCCGGGAGCTCCTACGAGCAGTACTTC	CASSFSGSSYEQYF
TRBV7-2	.	TRBJ2-5	TRBD1	TGTGCCAGCAGCTTAGTGGACAGGGGAAGGGAGACCCAGTACTTC	CASSLVDRGRETQYF
TRBV7-2	.	TRBJ1-2	TRBD1	TGTGCCAGCAGCTTAGGCGGTGGACAGGCGAACTATGGCTACACCTTC	CASSLGGGQANYGYTF
TRBV5-1	.	TRBJ2-5	TRBD2	TGCGCCAGCAGCTTGGTTCCGGGGGGTCGAGAGACCCAGTACTTC	CASSLVPGGRETQYF
TRBV29-1	.	TRBJ1-3	.	TGCAGCGTTGAAATCGGCGGGGGGAACACCATATATTTT	CSVEIGGGNTIYF
TRBV30	.	TRBJ2-3	TRBD2	TGTGCCTGGAGTCCAGTACTAGCGGCTCGCACAGATACGCAGTATTTT	CAWSPVLAARTDTQYF
TRBV10-3	few	TRBJ2-5	.	TGTGCCATAAGGGAGACGGAAGAGACCCAGTACTTC	CAIRETEETQYF
TRBV11-1	.	TRBJ2-3	.	TGTGCCAGCAGCTTAGGACGGACAGATACGCAGTATTTT	CASSLGRTDTQYF
TRBV5-5	.	TRBJ2-7	TRBD1	TGTGCCAGCAGCACGGGACAGGGATCCTCCTACGAGCAGTACTTC	CASSTGQGSSYEQYF
TRBV6-5	few	TRBJ2-1	.	TGTGCCAGCAGTTACGCAGGGGGGGGCAATGAGCAGTTCTTC	CASSYAGGGNEQFF
TRBV7-9	.	TRBJ2-5	.	TGTGCCAGCGGCCTGAGGGGGGGAGAGACCCAGTACTTC	CASGLRGGETQYF
TRBV5-1	few	TRBJ1-1	.	TGCGCCAGCAGCTTGGACACTGAAGCTTTCTTT	CASSLDTEAFF
TRBV6-6	.	TRBJ2-3	TRBD2	TGTGCCAGCAGGGCGGGAGCTAATACGCAGTATTTT	CASRAGANTQYF
TRBV28	.	TRBJ2-3	TRBD1	TGTGCCAGCCGGACAGGGAGCACAGATACGCAGTATTTT	CASRTGSTDTQYF
TRBV2	.	TRBJ2-5	.	TGTGCCAGCCACCGCTTGGGGGAGACCCAGTACTTC	CASHRLGETQYF
TRBV10-3	.	TRBJ2-2	.	TGTGCCATCAGTGAGAGGACGGAAAACACCGGGGAGCTGTTTTTT	CAISERTENTGELFF
TRBV4-3	.	TRBJ2-5	.	TGCGCCAGCAGCCAAGGACTAGACGTAGAGACCCAGTACTTC	CASSQGLDVETQYF
TRBV2	few	TRBJ2-6	TRBD1	TGTGCCAGCAGGCGACAGGGCATTGGAGGGGCCAACGTCCTGACTTTC	CASRRQGIGGANVLTF
TRBV5-1	.	TRBJ2-5	.	TGCGCCAGCAGCTTGGGTGGGGAAGAGACCCAGTACTTC	CASSLGGEETQYF
TRBV2	.	TRBJ2-2	TRBD2	TGTGCCAGCAGGCCCCGTAGCGGGGGCCACACCGGGGAGCTGTTTTTT	CASRPRSGGHTGELFF
TRBV5-1	.	TRBJ2-5	TRBD1	TGCGCCAGCAGCTTGGGTCGGACAGGGATTCAAGAGACCCAGTACTTC	CASSLGRTGIQETQYF
TRBV29-1	.	TRBJ2-7	.	TGCAGCGTTTCCGGGACAAGCGACTACGAGCAGTACTTC	CSVSGTSDYEQYF
TRBV29-1	.	TRBJ2-5	.	TGCAGCGGGGGCGGTAGGGGGGAGACCCAGTACTTC	CSGGGRGETQYF
TRBV25-1	.	TRBJ1-2	TRBD1	TGTGCCAGCAGTGCGACCAACCCGGACAGGGGTACTGGCTACACCTTC	CASSATNPDRGTGYTF
TRBV19	.	TRBJ2-1	.	TGTGCCAGTAGTATGACAGGGGAGGGGGCCTACAATGAGCAGTTCTTC	CASSMTGEGAYNEQFF
TRBV5-1	.	TRBJ2-7	TRBD2	TGCGCCAGCAGCTTGGACAGCCGACTAGCGGATCACGAGCAGTACTTC	CASSLDSRLADHEQYF
TRBV2	.	TRBJ1-5	.	TGTGCCAGCAGTGAGTGGGGTCAGAACCTAAATCAGCCCCAGCATTTT	CASSEWGQNLNQPQHF
TRBV6-6	.	TRBJ2-3	TRBD2	TGTGCCAGCAGTTATAGCGGGGAAGCAGATACGCAGTATTTT	CASSYSGEADTQYF
TRBV11-1	.	TRBJ2-7	.	TGTGCCAGCAGCAGAGGGCCGAGGGAGCAGTACTTC	CASSRGPREQYF
TRBV10-3	.	TRBJ2-7	TRBD2	TGTGCCATCAGTATAGCGGGAGGACTCGAGCAGTACTTC	CAISIAGGLEQYF
TRBV29-1	few	TRBJ2-7	.	TGCAGCGCTCGGACTGCAGCGGACGAGCAGTACTTC	CSARTAADEQYF